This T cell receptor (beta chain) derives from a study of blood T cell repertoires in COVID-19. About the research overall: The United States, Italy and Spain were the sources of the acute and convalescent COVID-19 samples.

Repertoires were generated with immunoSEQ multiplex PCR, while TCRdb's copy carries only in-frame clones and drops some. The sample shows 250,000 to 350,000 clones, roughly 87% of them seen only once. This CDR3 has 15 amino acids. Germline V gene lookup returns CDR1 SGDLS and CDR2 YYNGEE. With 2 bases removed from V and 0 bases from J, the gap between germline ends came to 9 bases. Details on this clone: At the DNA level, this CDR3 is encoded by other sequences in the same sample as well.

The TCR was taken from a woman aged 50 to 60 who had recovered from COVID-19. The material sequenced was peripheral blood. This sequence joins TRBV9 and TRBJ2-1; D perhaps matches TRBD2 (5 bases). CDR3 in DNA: TGTGCCAGCAGCGTGAGCGGTAGCTCCTACAATGAGCAGTTCTTC. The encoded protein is CASSVSGSSYNEQFF.